This TCR beta chain was obtained from a study of identical twins. The study's findings and limits: Models underestimated how often monozygotic twins shared out-of-frame TCR alpha. The more abundant beta clonotypes in cord blood had fewer insertions, and memory repertoires did not show this. The study drew conclusions from cross-sectional statistical analysis, not from following the same donors.

TCRdb called the 5' RACE reads again in MiXCR, with one record for every CDR3 protein. The table shows 1.5 million to 2 million distinct CDR3 sequences, with 25% to 35% occurring only once. V lost 2 bases to trimming and J lost 5 bases, with 7 bases between them. The CDR3 loop spans 13 amino acids. CDR1 is SGHTA, CDR2 FQGNSA, per germline. This clonotype was observed a few times. Antigen specificity is unknown. This TCR derives from a newborn girl in good health. Specimen: cord blood. V gene TRBV7-2 combines with J gene TRBJ1-5, with D unresolved. As DNA, the CDR3 is TGTGCCAGCAGCTTAAGTGAATATCAGCCCCAGCATTTT. Its protein is CASSLSEYQPQHF.